These 4 T cell receptor beta chains came from one sample sequenced in a study of human T cells and chemical hapten exposure. This sample's time point: patch test 1, 2 weeks after DPC sensitization. This sample's treatment: therapeutic diphenylcyclopropenone sensitization with weekly scalp DPC. Each CDR3 protein is one row after TCRdb ran MiXCR on the RACE reads. The table shows around 120,000 distinct CDR3 sequences, with about 12% occurring only once. The source material was whole blood, sampled in connection with sensitization to the hapten diphenylcyclopropenone (DPC). Receptors were obtained from a woman aged 45-65 years with alopecia areata. Some clones in this sample may be carry-over from other donors' samples.

This clonotype was counted ten times or more. The chain couples TRBV5-4 to TRBJ2-3; D remains unclear. V lost 0 bases, J lost 4 bases, and 12 bases lay in between. There are 15 residues in the CDR3. Germline assignment: CDR1 SGHNT and CDR2 YYREEE (reference sequence). CDR3 DNA: TGTGCCAGCAGCTTGGACTATCGGGCTGCAGATACGCAGTATTTT. Translating it yields CASSLDYRAADTQYF. The full variable domain, its missing parts supplied by reference TRBV5-4 and TRBJ2-3, is ETGVTQSPTHLIKTRGQQVTLRCSSQSGHNTVSWYQQALGQGPQFIFQYYREEENGRGNFPPRFSGLQFPNYSSELNVNALELDDSALYLCASSLDYRAADTQYFGPGTRLTVL.

The J gene is TRBJ1-2, the V gene TRBV7-2; 7 nucleotides agree with TRBD1. With V trimmed by 3 bases and J by 7 bases, 8 bases remained unmatched. CDR3 length: 14 amino acids. Germline loops: CDR1 SGHTA, CDR2 FQGNSA. Here the CDR3 reads CASSFTGESGGYTF. The CDR3 DNA follows: TGTGCCAGCAGCTTCACAGGGGAATCAGGTGGCTACACCTTC.

The sample holds many counts of this clonotype. V and J are TRBV29-1 and TRBJ2-1, with D perhaps TRBD2 (5 bases). Germline assignment: CDR1 SQVTM and CDR2 ANQGSEA. Trimming pared 0 bases from V and 7 bases from J, leaving 10 bases between. The CDR3 totals 13 residues. The CDR3 DNA reads as TGCAGCGTTGAAGAACCGGGATTAAATGAGCAGTTCTTC. The encoded protein is CSVEEPGLNEQFF.

This clonotype was seen many times. The chain recombines TRBV9 with TRBJ2-2, with 7 bases fitting TRBD2. The germline gives CDR1 SGDLS, CDR2 YYNGEE. The CDR3 length is 16 residues. Germline trimming cut 0 bases from V and 3 bases from J; bases unmatched to any gene: 5. CDR3 loop: CASSVAGRGYTGELFF. The CDR3 DNA is TGTGCCAGCAGCGTAGCTGGGAGGGGTTACACCGGGGAGCTGTTTTTT.